The 22 T cell receptor beta chains below were found in one sample sequenced in a study of blood T cells in healthy people across ages. Together with a sample-barcoded 5' primer, a J-beta primer mix was included in a second PCR lasting about 7 to 11 cycles. One entry per CDR3 protein results from TCRdb running MiXCR on the 5' RACE reads. Of about 1,400,000 distinct CDR3 sequences in the sample, 42% were seen once. Sequencing used blood. These receptors were collected from a woman between 18 and 29 years old in good health.

The V call is TRBV12-3 or TRBV12-4, the J call TRBJ2-4, with a tentative D call TRBD1 (5 bases). The CDR3 is made up of 15 amino acids. Trimming cost V 6 bases and J 3 bases, with 15 bases left between them. CDR3 nucleotides: TGTGCCAGCAGCGCAACAGGCTCGGTCAAAAACATTCAGTACTTC. Amino acids: CASSATGSVKNIQYF.

This chain connects TRBV9 to TRBJ2-7; D ambiguous. V was shortened by 0 bases and J by 6 bases, with 13 bases between the two germline ends. CDR1 is SGDLS and CDR2 is YYNGEE in the germline V gene. The length of the CDR3 is 14 residues. The CDR3 DNA follows: TGTGCCAGCAGCGTAGGTGCGGTAGGTGCCGAGCAGTACTTC. It is translated as CASSVGAVGAEQYF.

This clonotype was observed once. The chain joins TRBV27 to TRBJ1-2; TRBD1 agrees at 11 bases. After removal of 6 bases from V and 10 bases from J, the junction contained 7 bases not matched to a gene. Germline assignment: CDR1 MNHEY and CDR2 SMNVEV (reference sequence). The CDR3 sequence is 13 residues long. The chain's CDR3 is CASSPRDRGYYTF. CDR3 sequence (DNA): TGTGCCAGCAGCCCCCGGGACAGGGGGTACTACACCTTC.

The rearrangement uses TRBV12-3 or TRBV12-4 and TRBJ2-4; 7 bases fit TRBD2. The J call may be incorrect, as the DNA end agrees better with TRBJ2-5. This CDR3 region has 15 residues. The CDR3 DNA reads as TGTGCCAGCAGCCCCCGGGAGCGGGGAGGATGGACCCAGTACTTC. Amino acids: CASSPRERGGWTQYF.

The chain uses TRBV6-5 and TRBJ2-1; 9 positions agree with TRBD1. CDR3 length: 15 amino acids. CDR1 is MNHEY, CDR2 SVGAGI, per germline. The trim removed 2 bases at V and 9 bases at J, leaving 8 bases unmatched. CDR3 DNA: TGTGCCAGCAGTTACGCGGGACAGGGAATCGGTGAGCAGTTCTTC. Protein sequence: CASSYAGQGIGEQFF.

The rearrangement uses TRBV27 and TRBJ2-1; 10 bases align to TRBD2. This CDR3 comprises 15 residues. V lost 0 bases and J lost 9; bases outside the gene matches: 5. CDR1 and CDR2 (germline): MNHEY, SMNVEV (reference sequence). CDR3 coding DNA: TGTGCCAGCAGTTTATCGTCTAGCGGGAGCAGTGAGCAGTTCTTC. Protein product: CASSLSSSGSSEQFF.

This clonotype was seen a single time. The J gene is TRBJ2-1, the V gene TRBV2; 7 bases align to TRBD2. CDR3 length: 12 residues. The J segment lost 9 bases and the V segment lost 5 bases, leaving 4 bases of the junction unmatched. Germline loops: CDR1 SNHLY, CDR2 FYNNEI. As DNA, the CDR3 is TGTGCCAGCAGTCCGGGACTAAGTGAGCAGTTCTTC. Protein: CASSPGLSEQFF. Full variable domain (rest looked up from reference TRBV2 and TRBJ2-1): EPEVTQTPSHQVTQMGQEVILRCVPISNHLYFYWYRQILGQKVEFLVSFYNNEISEKSEIFDDQFSVERPDGSNFTLKIRSTKLEDSAMYFCASSPGLSEQFFGPGTRLTVL.

The chain combines TRBV29-1 with TRBJ2-5; the match to TRBD2 covers 11 bases. Germline lookup yields CDR1 SQVTM and CDR2 ANQGSEA. V was clipped by 3 bases and J by 11 bases; unmatched bases: 14. The CDR3 is made up of 15 amino acids. The CDR3 coding sequence is TGCAGCGTTGATGGTAGCGGGGGGGTGGACAATGAGCAGTACTTC. Its protein is CSVDGSGGVDNEQYF.

In this sample, this clonotype turned up many times. V gene TRBV5-1 combines with J gene TRBJ1-2, with 8 bases matching TRBD1. V shed 3 bases, J shed 4 bases, and the junction held 5 bases outside the gene matches. The CDR3 runs 14 residues. Germline CDR1 SGHRS, CDR2 YFSETQ. The chain's CDR3 is CASSSDGQGYGYTF. The CDR3 bases are TGCGCCAGCAGCTCTGACGGACAGGGCTATGGCTACACCTTC.

The V gene is TRBV20-1, the J gene TRBJ2-3, with 9 positions matching TRBD1. Germline CDR1 DFQATT, CDR2 SNEGSKA (reference sequence). The CDR3 runs to 16 residues. V lost 3 bases and J lost 4; bases outside the gene matches: 11. The CDR3 region is CSASPRTGVISDTQYF. CDR3 sequence (DNA): TGCAGTGCTAGCCCCCGGACAGGGGTAATATCAGATACGCAGTATTTT.

The chain employs TRBV10-3 and TRBJ1-6; possibly TRBD1 for D (5 bases). V was pared by 4 bases and J by 7 bases, with 8 bases between. Germline V lookup: CDR1 ENHRY, CDR2 SYGVKD. The CDR3 is 13 amino acids. CDR3 coding DNA: TGTGCCATCAGTGCGGGGGAGAATTCACCCCTCCACTTT. It encodes CAISAGENSPLHF.

This clonotype occurred a few times. The rearrangement links TRBV20-1 to TRBJ1-2, with no clear D. Germline V CDR1 and CDR2: DFQATT, SNEGSKA (reference sequence). The CDR3 is 12 amino acids. V dropped 6 bases and J dropped 2 bases, with 10 bases sitting between them. CDR3 coding DNA: TGCAGTGCAAAACACAGCAACTATGGCTACACCTTC. This gives the protein CSAKHSNYGYTF.

This clonotype was seen a few times. The chain recombines TRBV9 with TRBJ2-3; D gene ambiguous. The germline CDR1 and CDR2 sequences are SGDLS and YYNGEE. This CDR3 contains 13 residues. V shed 3 bases and J shed 5 bases, with 10 bases lying between them. The CDR3: CASSAPLGDTQYF. The CDR3 region has the DNA TGTGCCAGCAGCGCCCCCTTGGGAGATACGCAGTATTTT.

The rearrangement uses TRBV10-3 and TRBJ2-7; perhaps TRBD1 as D (5 bases). There are 15 residues in the CDR3. Germline loops: CDR1 ENHRY, CDR2 SYGVKD. Trimming removed 4 bases from V and 2 bases from J, with 15 bases in between. The CDR3, as DNA: TGTGCCATCAGTGGGGGCAGCCTAGGTACCTACGAGCAGTACTTC. Protein sequence: CAISGGSLGTYEQYF.

The chain links TRBV29-1 to TRBJ2-5; the D gene could be TRBD1 or TRBD2 (5 bases each). Looked up from germline, CDR1 is SQVTM and CDR2 is ANQGSEA. The CDR3 totals 12 residues. Between the trimmed V and J ends, which lost 7 bases and 4 bases, there was a span of 13 bases. CDR3 in DNA: TGCAGCGCCGAGGGACCTGGAGAGACCCAGTACTTC. Its translation: CSAEGPGETQYF. Based on the CDR3 plus reference TRBV29-1 and TRBJ2-5, the full variable domain is SAVISQKPSRDICQRGTSLTIQCQVDSQVTMMFWYRQQPGQSLTLIATANQGSEATYESGFVIDKFPISRPNLTFSTLTVSNMSPEDSSIYLCSAEGPGETQYFGPGTRLLVL.

In DNA, the CDR3 is TGTGCCAGCAGCCAAGTCCTAGCGGGAGTCAATGAGCAGTTCTTC. Translation gives CASSQVLAGVNEQFF. This chain uses TRBV4-2 with TRBJ2-1; TRBD2 aligns across 10 bases. CDR1 and CDR2 from the germline V gene are LGHNA and YNFKEQ. The CDR3 has 15 residues. J gave up 6 bases and V 1 base, and 3 bases lay outside the gene matches.

The J gene is TRBJ2-7, the V gene TRBV10-3; possible D gene TRBD1, 6 bases. The CDR3 runs to 15 residues. The V and J ends lost 4 bases and 4 bases respectively, with 17 bases between them. Germline V lookup: CDR1 ENHRY, CDR2 SYGVKD. Here the CDR3 reads CAISGGAGEQYEQYF. The CDR3 DNA reads as TGTGCCATCAGTGGTGGTGCAGGGGAGCAGTACGAGCAGTACTTC.

A few counts support this clonotype. The CDR3 nucleotides read TGCGCCAGCAGCCCCGTTAGCGGGAGAGAGAACACCGGGGAGCTGTTTTTT. Protein product: CASSPVSGRENTGELFF. The chain combines TRBV5-1 with TRBJ2-2; 9 bases map to TRBD2. The CDR3 extends over 17 amino acids. V lost 4 bases, J lost 1 base, and 8 bases stayed unmatched. CDR1 SGHRS and CDR2 YFSETQ come from the germline V gene.

V usage is TRBV6-1 and J usage is TRBJ2-3; D is unresolved. The germline V gene has CDR1 MNHNS and CDR2 SASEGT. The CDR3 spans 14 residues. The V gene lost 6 bases and the J gene lost 1 base, with 11 bases spanning the gap. The CDR3 DNA reads as TGTGCCAGCAGCAGAGTCCGGGGCACAGATACGCAGTATTTT. Translated, it gives CASSRVRGTDTQYF.

As for this clonotype: A read error is possible here, since a much larger clone lies one base away. The rearrangement links TRBV2 to TRBJ2-1; 11 nucleotides match TRBD2. The CDR3 runs 15 residues. Germline V lookup: CDR1 SNHLY, CDR2 FYNNEI. This CDR3 is CASVSGTSGSNKQFF. The DNA of the CDR3 is TGTGCCAGCGTCTCCGGGACTAGCGGAAGCAATAAGCAGTTCTTC. Combining the CDR3 with reference TRBV2 and TRBJ2-1 gives the whole variable domain EPEVTQTPSHQVTQMGQEVILRCVPISNHLYFYWYRQILGQKVEFLVSFYNNEISEKSEIFDDQFSVERPDGSNFTLKIRSTKLEDSAMYFCASVSGTSGSNKQFFGPGTRLTVL.

This clonotype was counted a few times. The V and J genes are TRBV15 and TRBJ1-4; D perhaps matches TRBD1 (6 bases). Trimming pared 3 bases from V and 8 bases from J, leaving 16 bases between. The CDR3 contains 15 residues. CDR1 is LNHNV, CDR2 YYDKDF, per germline (reference sequence). The CDR3 nucleotides read TGTGCCACCAGCAGTTCAGCACAGGGCAGGGAAAAACTGTTTTTT. It yields the protein CATSSSAQGREKLFF.

V usage is TRBV11-2 and J usage is TRBJ2-7; 8 bases align to TRBD2. This CDR3 is 14 amino acids long. With V trimmed by 0 bases and J by 7 bases, 5 bases remained unmatched. Looked up from germline, CDR1 is SGHAT and CDR2 is FQNNGV. The DNA of the CDR3 is TGTGCCAGCAGCTTAGATCCGGGAGGGAATGAGCAGTACTTC. As protein: CASSLDPGGNEQYF.